This T cell receptor beta chain was recorded in a study of regulatory T cells in long-lasting Graves disease. Per the germline V gene, CDR1 is GTSNPN and CDR2 is SVGIG (reference sequence). This CDR3 is 13 amino acids long. V lost 0 bases, J lost 7 bases, and 13 bases lay in between. Overall study results and limits: Persistent disease exhibited a predilection for TRBV28, TRBJ1-2 and TRBJ2-5.

Noted time point: persistent/refractory GD, antithyroid drugs over 5 years with positive TRAb. Extracted PBMC RNA gave rise to the TCR library. Arm-PCR of CDR3 regions and iRepertoire HTBI primers were the basis on which TCR beta libraries were built. TCRdb independently ran MiXCR on the multiplex PCR reads; one entry per CDR3 protein. Counted here are more than 650,000 distinct CDR3 sequences, around 30% occurring once; the ten biggest clones make up about 42%. To note about this clonotype: Its antigen is undetermined.

V and J are TRBV30 and TRBJ2-7, with no clear D. This TCR derives from a female donor with Graves disease. The source material was peripheral blood mononuclear cells (PBMCs), sampled when the disease was refractory, from a patient treated with antithyroid drugs. CDR3 in DNA: TGTGCCTGGAGTGTAGTCAGTGGATTGGAGCAGTACTTC. Translating it yields CAWSVVSGLEQYF. The whole variable domain, filled in from reference TRBV30 and TRBJ2-7, reads SQTIHQWPATLVQPVGSPLSLECTVEGTSNPNLYWYRQAAGRGLQLLFYSVGIGQISSEVPQNLSASRPQDRQFILSSKKLLLSDSGFYLCAWSVVSGLEQYFGPGTRLTVT.